The rows below give T cell receptor beta chains drawn from one sample of a study of long-term antiretroviral therapy in people with HIV. The protocol was immunoSEQ multiplex PCR, while the TCRdb copy is restricted to in-frame clones and leaves out a portion. The sample lists some 31,000 clones, more than 60% occurring once. The starting material was unsorted PBMCs, obtained 3.1 years after starting antiretroviral therapy. The receptor source for this set is a woman between 45 and 60 years old with HIV. The CDR3 runs from the conserved cysteine through the conserved F or W. The D gene is left open where the match is weak. Size values are once, few and many counts, or a class for expanded clones, and some rows have none.

>NA|NA|TRBV5-1|TRBJ2-3
TGCGCCAGCAGCTTGAACCCCTACGCAGATACGCAGTATTTT
CASSLNPYADTQYF
>few|TRBD1|TRBV7-6|TRBJ1-6
TGTGCCAGCAGGCATACAGGGGAGACACCCCTCCACTTT
CASRHTGETPLHF
>NA|TRBD1|TRBV11-2|TRBJ1-1
TGTGCCAGCTCACAGGGGGCTGAAGCTTTCTTT
CASSQGAEAFF
>NA|TRBD1|TRBV29-1|TRBJ2-4
TGCAGCGTTGAAGAAAAGGGACAGCGTCCAAACCTAGCCAAAAACATTCAGTACTTC
CSVEEKGQRPNLAKNIQYF
>few|TRBD1|TRBV10-3|TRBJ2-7
TGTGCCATCAGTCCCGGGACAGGGAAGTACGAGCAGTACTTC
CAISPGTGKYEQYF
>NA|TRBD1|TRBV11-2|TRBJ2-5
TGTGCCAGCAGCGTCGCCGGACAGGCCCAAGAGACCCAGTACTTC
CASSVAGQAQETQYF
>NA|NA|TRBV7-8|TRBJ2-5
TGTGCCAGCAGCTTCCTGGAGATCAGGGAGACCCAGTACTTC
CASSFLEIRETQYF
>NA|TRBD2|TRBV19|TRBJ2-7
TGTGCCAGTAGTATAGGGCAGATTAGAGCAGCGGGGGCCTACGAGCAGTACTTC
CASSIGQIRAAGAYEQYF
>few|NA|TRBV7-3|TRBJ1-2
TGTGCCAGCAGTTCTACACTGTTCGACTATGGCTACACCTTC
CASSSTLFDYGYTF
>NA|TRBD1|TRBV30|TRBJ1-4
TGTGCCTGTAGGGGGCGCACTAATGAAAAACTGTTTTTT
CACRGRTNEKLFF
>NA|NA|TRBV19|TRBJ2-5
TGTGCCAGTAGTACGTTGGACACTTTCCAAGAGACCCAGTACTTC
CASSTLDTFQETQYF
>NA|NA|TRBV19|TRBJ2-5
TGTGCCAGTAGTATGGAACAACCGCCGCTAGAGACCCAGTACTTC
CASSMEQPPLETQYF
>NA|TRBD2|TRBV6-4|TRBJ2-2
TGTGCCAGCAGTGACGGCCGGGGGGGCGTCGGGGAGCTGTTTTTT
CASSDGRGGVGELFF
>NA|NA|TRBV19|TRBJ2-3
TGTGCCAGTTCATGGAGGGGGGGCACAGATACGCAGTATTTT
CASSWRGGTDTQYF
>NA|TRBD2|TRBV9|TRBJ2-5
TGTGCCAGCAGCGTAGCGGGGGGGCAGCCGGGGCCCCAGTACTTC
CASSVAGGQPGPQYF
>NA|TRBD2|TRBV4-2|TRBJ2-5
TGTGCCAGCAGCCAAGTAGTTCTAGCGGGGCAAGAGACCCAGTACTTC
CASSQVVLAGQETQYF
>few|NA|TRBV18|TRBJ1-6
TGTGCCAGCAAGGGGCCCGAGGGATCACCCCTCCACTTT
CASKGPEGSPLHF
>NA|TRBD2|TRBV6-1|TRBJ2-3
TGTGCCAGCAGTCCTAGCGGGGGACGCACTAATACGCAGTATTTT
CASSPSGGRTNTQYF
>NA|NA|TRBV23-1|TRBJ1-1
TGCGCCAGCAGTCAATTCCCCATGGGATGGCCCTTAAGGAACACTGAAGCTTTCTTT
CASSQFPMGWPLRNTEAFF
>NA|NA|TRBV19|TRBJ1-2
TGTGCCAGTAGTCCGGTGGACGGTAACTATGGCTACACCTTC
CASSPVDGNYGYTF
>NA|NA|TRBV28|TRBJ2-7
TGTGCCAGCAGTTTGGGCACGCTAACACACGAGCAGTACTTC
CASSLGTLTHEQYF
>NA|NA|TRBV30|TRBJ2-2
TGTGCCTGGAGTGTAAATCTCTACGCGGGGGAGCTGTTTTTT
CAWSVNLYAGELFF
>few|NA|TRBV27|TRBJ2-7
TGTGCCAGCCGGAGTGGGCTAGCGATCGAGCAGTACTTC
CASRSGLAIEQYF
>NA|NA|TRBV5-1|TRBJ2-2
TGCGCCAGCAGCTTGGAGGGGGGGCCTAGCGGGGAGCTGTTTTTT
CASSLEGGPSGELFF
>NA|TRBD1|TRBV30|TRBJ1-6
TGTGCCTGGAGTGGAGGGAGTCAGGGGGCGAATTCACCCCTCCACTTT
CAWSGGSQGANSPLHF
>NA|NA|TRBV19|TRBJ2-7
TGTGCCAGTAGCGAGGCCAAGACCTACGAGCAGTACTTC
CASSEAKTYEQYF
>NA|NA|TRBV7-3|TRBJ2-3
TGTGCCAGCAGCTTAGGAACAGATACGCAGTATTTT
CASSLGTDTQYF
>NA|TRBD1|TRBV2|TRBJ1-2
TGTGCCAGCAGCCGGACAGGCTATGGCTACACCTTC
CASSRTGYGYTF
>NA|NA|TRBV6-5|TRBJ1-5
TGTGCCAGCAGCCTAGAAAGGCACAGCAATCAGCCCCAGCATTTT
CASSLERHSNQPQHF
>NA|NA|TRBV25-1|TRBJ2-1
TGTGCCAGCACGGGACCAGTACGGATCCATGAGCAGTTCTTC
CASTGPVRIHEQFF
>NA|TRBD1|TRBV6-5|TRBJ1-2
TGTGCCAGCAGGCCGGGACAGGGAGTTTATGGCTACACCTTC
CASRPGQGVYGYTF
>NA|NA|TRBV5-1|TRBJ2-5
TGCGCCAGCAGCTTGGTTGTGGGGAACCAAGAGACCCAGTACTTC
CASSLVVGNQETQYF
>NA|NA|TRBV5-6|TRBJ2-5
TGTGCCAGCAGTCCCCCGAACAGGGACCAAGAGACCCAGTACTTC
CASSPPNRDQETQYF
>NA|NA|TRBV7-9|TRBJ1-2
TGTGCCAGCAGCCCCGTTGGATTACTTAACTATGGCTACACCTTC
CASSPVGLLNYGYTF
>NA|NA|TRBV5-1|TRBJ2-2
TGCGCCAGCAGCTTAGGGGTCCTCGGAGGCACCGGGGAGCTGTTTTTT
CASSLGVLGGTGELFF
>NA|TRBD1|TRBV27|TRBJ1-5
TGTGCCAGCAGTTTGGGACAGTACAATCAGCCCCAGCATTTT
CASSLGQYNQPQHF
>NA|TRBD2|TRBV5-1|TRBJ2-1
TGCGCCAGCAGCTTGGGACTAGCGGGGGGGCTCAATGAGCAGTTCTTC
CASSLGLAGGLNEQFF
>NA|NA|TRBV30|TRBJ1-4
TGTGCCTGGAGTGACATGTTGGGCTACAATGAAAAACTGTTTTTT
CAWSDMLGYNEKLFF
>NA|NA|TRBV29-1|TRBJ1-1
TGCAGCGTTGATGGAGGAATGAACACTGAAGCTTTCTTT
CSVDGGMNTEAFF
>NA|TRBD1|TRBV2|TRBJ2-3
TGTGCCAGCAGTGATAACAGGGGGCATAGCACAGATACGCAGTATTTT
CASSDNRGHSTDTQYF
>NA|NA|TRBV21-1|TRBJ1-2
TGTGCCAGCAGGAGGAGGGGGCAGGCCCATGGCTACACCTTC
CASRRRGQAHGYTF
>few|NA|TRBV19|TRBJ1-6
TGTGCCAGTAGTATTAGCGCAGGGCGAACTAATTCACCCCTCCACTTT
CASSISAGRTNSPLHF
>few|TRBD1|TRBV5-1|TRBJ1-6
TGCGCCAGCAGCTTGGCTGGGACAGAAAATTCACCCCTCCACTTT
CASSLAGTENSPLHF
>NA|NA|TRBV7-9|TRBJ1-2
TGTGCCAGCAGCTTAGTGGATCGGTCTGATTATGGCTACACCTTC
CASSLVDRSDYGYTF
>NA|NA|TRBV29-1|TRBJ2-5
TGCAGCGTTGAAGGTGGGACACAAGAGACCCAGTACTTC
CSVEGGTQETQYF
>NA|TRBD1|TRBV7-8|TRBJ2-3
TGTGCCAGCAGCAACAGGGGGCGCGATGATACGCAGTATTTT
CASSNRGRDDTQYF
>once|NA|TRBV19|TRBJ1-6
TGTGCCAGTACCAATACAGGGCTGGGTTCACCCCTCCACTTT
CASTNTGLGSPLHF
>few|TRBD2|TRBV9|TRBJ2-1
TGTGCCAGCAGCGTAGTCAGGACTAGCGGGGGGAGTTATGAGCAGTTCTTC
CASSVVRTSGGSYEQFF
>NA|NA|TRBV5-1|TRBJ1-2
TGCGCCACCAATGAGGGGCAGAACTATGGCTACACCTTC
CATNEGQNYGYTF
>NA|NA|TRBV7-6|TRBJ1-2
TGTGCCAGCAGCCCCTTTGCAGGGGCAAGTCGGTCCGGCTATGGCTACACCTTC
CASSPFAGASRSGYGYTF
>NA|NA|TRBV19|TRBJ1-5
TGTGCCAGTAGTACAATGGACAGCAATCAGCCCCAGCATTTT
CASSTMDSNQPQHF
>NA|NA|TRBV30|TRBJ1-4
TGTGCCTGGAGTGTACAGGGAGGGGCTAATGAAAAACTGTTTTTT
CAWSVQGGANEKLFF
>NA|NA|TRBV2|TRBJ2-5
TGTGCCAGCAGTGAAGACCCCACTAGATCTGAGACCCAGTACTTC
CASSEDPTRSETQYF
>NA|NA|TRBV29-1|TRBJ1-2
TGCAGCGTTGAGGTCTACCTCGGCAGGGGAGAAATCTATGGCTACACCTTC
CSVEVYLGRGEIYGYTF